The source of this T cell receptor beta chain is a study of T cell repertoires in cytomegalovirus infection. This clonotype was observed a handful of times. What it recognizes is unknown. Germline lookup yields CDR1 SGHVS and CDR2 FNYEAQ. This CDR3 region has 14 residues. V lost 4 bases, J lost 8 bases, and 17 bases lay in between. TCRdb passed the reads through MiXCR, listing each CDR3 protein once. The profile covers approximately 990,000 distinct CDR3 sequences, with 30% to 40% appearing a single time and roughly 13% taken by the ten largest. The receptor comes from a human donor in good health (CMV status not recorded). Some clones in this sample may be carry-over from other donors' samples. The chain uses TRBV7-6 and TRBJ1-2; D uncertain. The sample was cultured CD8+ T cells from PBMCs, taken from culture after CMV antigen stimulation. The CDR3, as DNA: TGTGCCAGCAGCTCCCGGGTTTCGGGAGAGGGCTACACCTTC. It is translated as CASSSRVSGEGYTF.